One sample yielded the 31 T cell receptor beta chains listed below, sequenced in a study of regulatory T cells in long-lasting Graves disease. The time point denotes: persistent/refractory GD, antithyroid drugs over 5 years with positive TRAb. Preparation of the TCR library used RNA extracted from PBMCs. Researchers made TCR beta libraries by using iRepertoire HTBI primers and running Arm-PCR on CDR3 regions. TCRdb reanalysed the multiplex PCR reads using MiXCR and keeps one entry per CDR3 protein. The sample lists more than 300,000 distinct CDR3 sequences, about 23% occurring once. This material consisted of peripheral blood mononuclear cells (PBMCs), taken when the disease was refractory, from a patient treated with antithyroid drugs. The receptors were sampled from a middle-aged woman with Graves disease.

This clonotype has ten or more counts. The CDR3 loop is CASRGPDTGELFF. DNA of the CDR3: TGTGCCAGCAGAGGGCCTGACACCGGGGAGCTGTTTTTT. The chain carries TRBV11-2 and TRBJ2-2; D gene unclear. The V and J ends lost 6 bases and 3 bases respectively, with 8 bases between them. Germline values: CDR1 SGHAT, CDR2 FQNNGV. The length of the CDR3 is 13 residues.

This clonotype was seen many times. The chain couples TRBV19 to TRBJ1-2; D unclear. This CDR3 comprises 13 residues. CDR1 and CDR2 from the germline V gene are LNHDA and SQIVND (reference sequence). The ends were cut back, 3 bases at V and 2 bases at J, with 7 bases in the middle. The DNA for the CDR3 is TGTGCCAGTAGTATGGTTGTGAACTATGGCTACACCTTC. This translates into CASSMVVNYGYTF.

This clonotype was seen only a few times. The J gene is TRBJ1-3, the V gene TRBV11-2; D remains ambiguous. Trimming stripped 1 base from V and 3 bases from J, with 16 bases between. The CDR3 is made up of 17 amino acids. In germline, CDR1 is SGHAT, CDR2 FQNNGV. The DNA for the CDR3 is TGTGCCAGCAGCTTAGCGTTCGGACCAAAAGGTGGAAACACCATATATTTT. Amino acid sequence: CASSLAFGPKGGNTIYF. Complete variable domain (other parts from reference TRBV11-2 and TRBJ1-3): EAGVAQSPRYKIIEKRQSVAFWCNPISGHATLYWYQQILGQGPKLLIQFQNNGVVDDSQLPKDRFSAERLKGVDSTLKIQPAKLEDSAVYLCASSLAFGPKGGNTIYFGEGSWLTVV.

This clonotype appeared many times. This CDR3 is CAISEKGPLITNEQFF. CDR3 DNA: TGTGCCATCAGTGAAAAGGGACCATTGATTACCAATGAGCAGTTCTTC. V and J are TRBV10-3 and TRBJ2-1; D may correspond to TRBD1 or TRBD2 (5 bases each). V lost 3 bases to trimming and J lost 6 bases, with 18 bases between them. The CDR3 has 16 amino acids. The germline gives CDR1 ENHRY, CDR2 SYGVKD.

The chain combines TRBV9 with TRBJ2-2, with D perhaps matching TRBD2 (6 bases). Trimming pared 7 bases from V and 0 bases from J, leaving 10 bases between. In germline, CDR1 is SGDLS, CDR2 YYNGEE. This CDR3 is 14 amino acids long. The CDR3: CASSVAANTGELFF. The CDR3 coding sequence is TGTGCCAGCTCGGTAGCGGCGAACACCGGGGAGCTGTTTTTT.

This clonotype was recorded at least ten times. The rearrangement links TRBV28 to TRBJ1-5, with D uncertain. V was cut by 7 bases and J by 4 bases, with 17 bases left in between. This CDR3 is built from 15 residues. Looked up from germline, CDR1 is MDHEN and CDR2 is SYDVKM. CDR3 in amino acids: CASMEVRQINQPQHF. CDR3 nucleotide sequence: TGTGCCAGCATGGAGGTCCGGCAGATAAATCAGCCCCAGCATTTT.

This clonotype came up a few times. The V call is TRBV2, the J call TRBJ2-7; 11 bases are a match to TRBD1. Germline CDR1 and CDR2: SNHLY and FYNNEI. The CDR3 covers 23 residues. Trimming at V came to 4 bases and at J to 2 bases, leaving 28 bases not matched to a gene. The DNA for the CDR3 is TGTGCCAGCAGTGTGCCGGGGAGCTCGAAAGGACAGGGGGCTAGCGGGGCTACCTACGAGCAGTACTTC. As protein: CASSVPGSSKGQGASGATYEQYF.

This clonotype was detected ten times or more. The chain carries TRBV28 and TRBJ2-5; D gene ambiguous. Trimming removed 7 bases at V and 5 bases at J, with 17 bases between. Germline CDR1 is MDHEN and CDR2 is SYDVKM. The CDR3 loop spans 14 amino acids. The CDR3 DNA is TGTGCCAGCACCACGGAGCCCCTCTGGGAGACCCAGTACTTC. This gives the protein CASTTEPLWETQYF. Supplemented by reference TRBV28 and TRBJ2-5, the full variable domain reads DVKVTQSSRYLVKRTGEKVFLECVQDMDHENMFWYRQDPGLGLRLIYFSYDVKMKEKGDIPEGYSVSREKKERFSLILESASTNQTSMYLCASTTEPLWETQYFGPGTRLLVL.

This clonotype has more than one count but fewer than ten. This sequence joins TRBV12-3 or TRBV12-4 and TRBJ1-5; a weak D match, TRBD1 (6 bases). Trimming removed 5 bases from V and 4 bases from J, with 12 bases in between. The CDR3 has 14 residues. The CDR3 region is CASSPSGQNQPQHF. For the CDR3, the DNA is TGTGCCAGCAGTCCCTCGGGACAAAATCAGCCCCAGCATTTT.

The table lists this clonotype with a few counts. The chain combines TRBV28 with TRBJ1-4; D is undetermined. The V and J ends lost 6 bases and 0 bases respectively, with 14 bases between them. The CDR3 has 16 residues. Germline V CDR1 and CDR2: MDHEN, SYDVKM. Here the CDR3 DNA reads TGTGCCAGCAGCCTCGGACCCATAGCAACTAATGAAAAACTGTTTTTT. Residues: CASSLGPIATNEKLFF.

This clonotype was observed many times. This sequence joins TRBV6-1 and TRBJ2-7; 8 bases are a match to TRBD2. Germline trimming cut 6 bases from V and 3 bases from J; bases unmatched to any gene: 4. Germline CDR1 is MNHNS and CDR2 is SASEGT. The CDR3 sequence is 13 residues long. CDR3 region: CASRAGGLYEQYF. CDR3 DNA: TGTGCCAGCAGGGCGGGGGGACTCTACGAGCAGTACTTC.

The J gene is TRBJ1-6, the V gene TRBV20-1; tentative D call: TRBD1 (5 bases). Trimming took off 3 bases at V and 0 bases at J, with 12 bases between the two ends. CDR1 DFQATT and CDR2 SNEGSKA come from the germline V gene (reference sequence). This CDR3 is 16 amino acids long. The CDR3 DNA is TGCAGTGCTAGGCCGCGACAGAACTCCTATAATTCACCCCTCCACTTT. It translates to CSARPRQNSYNSPLHF.

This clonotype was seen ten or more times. CDR3 protein: CATLSPEETQYF. CDR3 coding DNA: TGTGCCACCCTGTCTCCCGAAGAGACCCAGTACTTC. J is TRBJ2-5 and V is TRBV10-3; D is unclear. From germline, CDR1 is ENHRY and CDR2 SYGVKD. V lost 10 bases and J 3 bases, leaving 12 bases between the germline ends. The CDR3 sequence is 12 residues long.

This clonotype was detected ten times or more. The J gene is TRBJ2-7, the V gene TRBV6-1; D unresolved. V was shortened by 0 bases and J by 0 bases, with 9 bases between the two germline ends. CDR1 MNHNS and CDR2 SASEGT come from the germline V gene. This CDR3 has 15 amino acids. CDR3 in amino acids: CASSEADGDSYEQYF. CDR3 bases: TGTGCCAGCAGTGAAGCCGACGGAGACTCCTACGAGCAGTACTTC.

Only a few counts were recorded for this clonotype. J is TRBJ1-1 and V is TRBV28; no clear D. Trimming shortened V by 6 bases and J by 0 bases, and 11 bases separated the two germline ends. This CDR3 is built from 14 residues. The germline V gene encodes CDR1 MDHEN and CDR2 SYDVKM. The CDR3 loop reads CASRLRYLNTEAFF. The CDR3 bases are TGTGCCAGCAGACTAAGATACCTGAACACTGAAGCTTTCTTT.

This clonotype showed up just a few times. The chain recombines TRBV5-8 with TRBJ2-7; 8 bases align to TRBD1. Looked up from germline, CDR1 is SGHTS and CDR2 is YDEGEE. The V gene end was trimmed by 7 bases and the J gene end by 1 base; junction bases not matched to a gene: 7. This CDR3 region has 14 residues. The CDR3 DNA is TGTGCCAGCTCGGCGGGACAGGTATCCTACGAGCAGTACTTC. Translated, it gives CASSAGQVSYEQYF.

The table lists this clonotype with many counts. In nucleotides, the CDR3 is TGTGCCAGCAGTTTACAGGGTCGGGAGACCCAGTACTTC. It yields the protein CASSLQGRETQYF. The chain links TRBV27 to TRBJ2-5; tentative D call: TRBD1 (5 bases). There are 13 residues in the CDR3. In germline, CDR1 is MNHEY, CDR2 SMNVEV (reference sequence). Trimming took off 2 bases at V and 5 bases at J, with 9 bases between the two ends.

The chain's CDR3 is CATSDRMARSPLGYTF. The CDR3 DNA follows: TGTGCCACCAGTGACCGAATGGCCCGCTCCCCACTGGGCTACACCTTC. The rearrangement uses TRBV24-1 and TRBJ1-2; no clear D gene. The germline CDR1 and CDR2 sequences are KGHDR and SFDVKD. The CDR3 runs to 16 residues. Trimming took 4 bases from V and 8 from J, leaving 22 bases between them.

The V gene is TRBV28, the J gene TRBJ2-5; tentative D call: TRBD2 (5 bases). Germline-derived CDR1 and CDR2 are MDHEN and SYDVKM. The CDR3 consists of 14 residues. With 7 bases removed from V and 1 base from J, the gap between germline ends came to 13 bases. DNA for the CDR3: TGTGCCAGCAATGCGTGGGGAGTCCAAGAGACCCAGTACTTC. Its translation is CASNAWGVQETQYF.

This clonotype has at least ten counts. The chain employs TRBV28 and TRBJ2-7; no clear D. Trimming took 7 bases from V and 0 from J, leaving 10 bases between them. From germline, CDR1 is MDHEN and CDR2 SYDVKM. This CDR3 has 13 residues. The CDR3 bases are TGTGCCAGCAAGACTCAATTCTCCTACGAGCAGTACTTC. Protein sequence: CASKTQFSYEQYF.

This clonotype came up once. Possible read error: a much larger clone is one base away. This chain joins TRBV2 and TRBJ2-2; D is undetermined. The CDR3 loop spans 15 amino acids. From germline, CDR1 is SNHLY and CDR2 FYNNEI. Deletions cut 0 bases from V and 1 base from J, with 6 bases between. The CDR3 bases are TGTGCCAGCAGTGAAGCGCCTCGGAACACCGGGGAGCTGTTTTTT. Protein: CASSEAPRNTGELFF.

The CDR3 nucleotides read TGTGCCAGCAGCGGAACCCCACTAGCGGGAGTCTACACCGGGGAGCTGTTTTTT. Its translation: CASSGTPLAGVYTGELFF. The genes are TRBV6-1 and TRBJ2-2, with 11 bases lining up with TRBD2. Germline V CDR1 and CDR2: MNHNS, SASEGT. This CDR3 has 18 residues. J was trimmed by 3 bases and V by 6 bases; bases with no gene match: 12.

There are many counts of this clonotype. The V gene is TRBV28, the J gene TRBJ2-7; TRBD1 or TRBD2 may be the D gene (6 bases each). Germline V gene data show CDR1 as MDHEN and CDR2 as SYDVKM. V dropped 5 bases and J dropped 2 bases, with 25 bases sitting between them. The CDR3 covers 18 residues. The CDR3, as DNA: TGTGCCAGCAGTAGGGGGAGCGTGTGGGCTAGCGACACCTACGAGCAGTACTTC. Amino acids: CASSRGSVWASDTYEQYF.

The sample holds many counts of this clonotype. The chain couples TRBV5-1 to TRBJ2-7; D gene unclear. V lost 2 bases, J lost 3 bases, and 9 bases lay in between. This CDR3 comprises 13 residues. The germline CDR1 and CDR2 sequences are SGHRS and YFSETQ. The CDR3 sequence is CASSFDIGYEQYF. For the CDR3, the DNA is TGCGCCAGCAGCTTCGACATCGGCTACGAGCAGTACTTC.

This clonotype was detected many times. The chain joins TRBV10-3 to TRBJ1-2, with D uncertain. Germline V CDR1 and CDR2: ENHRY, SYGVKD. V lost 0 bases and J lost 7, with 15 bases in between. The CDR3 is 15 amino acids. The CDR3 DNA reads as TGTGCCATCAGTGAGTCAGTGGACGGGGAAAGTGGCTACACCTTC. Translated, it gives CAISESVDGESGYTF.

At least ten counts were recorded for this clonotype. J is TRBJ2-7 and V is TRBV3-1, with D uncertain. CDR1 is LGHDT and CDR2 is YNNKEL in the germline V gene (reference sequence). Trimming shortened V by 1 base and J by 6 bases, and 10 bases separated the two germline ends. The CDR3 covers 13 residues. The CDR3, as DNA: TGTGCCAGCAGCCAAGGACCCGCCTCCGAGCAGTACTTC. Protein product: CASSQGPASEQYF.

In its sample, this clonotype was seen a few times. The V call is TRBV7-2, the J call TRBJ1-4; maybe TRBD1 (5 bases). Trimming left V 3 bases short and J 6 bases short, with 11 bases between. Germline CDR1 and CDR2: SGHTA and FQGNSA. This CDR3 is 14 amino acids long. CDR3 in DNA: TGTGCCAGCAGCTTGGGGGGTACGGATGAAAAACTGTTTTTT. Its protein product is CASSLGGTDEKLFF.

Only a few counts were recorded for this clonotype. CDR3 protein: CASMDGMNTEAFF. CDR3 DNA sequence: TGTGCCAGTATGGACGGCATGAACACTGAAGCTTTCTTT. The chain is built from TRBV19 and TRBJ1-1; D is unclear. This CDR3 has 13 residues. The germline gives CDR1 LNHDA, CDR2 SQIVND (reference sequence). V was clipped by 7 bases and J by 0 bases, with 9 bases between them.

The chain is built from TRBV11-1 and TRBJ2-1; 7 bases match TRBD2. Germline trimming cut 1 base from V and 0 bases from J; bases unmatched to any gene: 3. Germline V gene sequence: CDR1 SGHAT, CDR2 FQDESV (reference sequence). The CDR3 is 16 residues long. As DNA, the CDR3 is TGTGCCAGCAGCTTAGGGGACTACCCCTCCTACAATGAGCAGTTCTTC. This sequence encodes CASSLGDYPSYNEQFF.

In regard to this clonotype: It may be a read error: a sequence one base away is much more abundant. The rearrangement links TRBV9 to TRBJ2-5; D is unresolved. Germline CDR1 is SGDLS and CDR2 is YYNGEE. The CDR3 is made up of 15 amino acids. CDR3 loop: CASSETLAVQEAQYF. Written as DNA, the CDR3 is TGTGCCAGCAGCGAGACCCTCGCGGTCCAAGAGGCCCAGTACTTC.

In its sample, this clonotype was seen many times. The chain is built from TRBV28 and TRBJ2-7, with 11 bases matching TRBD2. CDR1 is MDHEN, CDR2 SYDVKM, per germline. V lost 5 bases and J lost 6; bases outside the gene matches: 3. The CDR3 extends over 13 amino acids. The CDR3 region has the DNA TGTGCCAGCAGTGGTGGGACTAGCGGCGAGCAGTACTTC. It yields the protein CASSGGTSGEQYF. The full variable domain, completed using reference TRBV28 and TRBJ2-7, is DVKVTQSSRYLVKRTGEKVFLECVQDMDHENMFWYRQDPGLGLRLIYFSYDVKMKEKGDIPEGYSVSREKKERFSLILESASTNQTSMYLCASSGGTSGEQYFGPGTRLTVT.